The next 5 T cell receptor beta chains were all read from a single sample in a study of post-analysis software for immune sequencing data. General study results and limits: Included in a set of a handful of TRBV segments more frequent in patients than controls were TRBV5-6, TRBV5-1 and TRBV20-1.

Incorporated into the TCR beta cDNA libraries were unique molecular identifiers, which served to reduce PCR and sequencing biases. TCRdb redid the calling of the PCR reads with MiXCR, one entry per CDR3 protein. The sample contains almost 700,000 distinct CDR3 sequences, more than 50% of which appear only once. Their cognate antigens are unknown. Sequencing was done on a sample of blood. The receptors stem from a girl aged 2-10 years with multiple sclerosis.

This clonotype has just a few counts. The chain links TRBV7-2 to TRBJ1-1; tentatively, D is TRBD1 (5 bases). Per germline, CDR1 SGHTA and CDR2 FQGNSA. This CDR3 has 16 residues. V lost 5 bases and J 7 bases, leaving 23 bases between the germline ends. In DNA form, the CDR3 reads TGTGCCAGCAGCCGAACCGGGACGGTGGGCACCTTTGAAGCTTTCTTT. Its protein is CASSRTGTVGTFEAFF.

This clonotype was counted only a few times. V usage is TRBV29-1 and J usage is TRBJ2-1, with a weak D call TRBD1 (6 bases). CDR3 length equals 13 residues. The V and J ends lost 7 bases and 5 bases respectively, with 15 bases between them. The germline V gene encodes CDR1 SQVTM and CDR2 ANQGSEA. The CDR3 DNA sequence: TGCAGCGGGATAATGGACAGCGACAATGAGCAGTTCTTC. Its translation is CSGIMDSDNEQFF.

This CDR3 is CASSPLKGAGDQYF. In DNA, the CDR3 is TGTGCCAGCAGCCCCCTGAAGGGTGCCGGGGACCAGTACTTC. The gene calls are TRBV7-8 and TRBJ2-5, with D perhaps TRBD2 (5 bases). CDR3 length equals 14 residues. Germline assignment: CDR1 SGHVS and CDR2 FQNEAQ. The V end was cut by 5 bases, the J end by 10 bases, with 20 bases between.

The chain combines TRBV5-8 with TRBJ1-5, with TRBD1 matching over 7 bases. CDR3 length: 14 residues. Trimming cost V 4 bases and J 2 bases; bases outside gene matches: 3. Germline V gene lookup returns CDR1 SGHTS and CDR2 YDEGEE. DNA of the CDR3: TGTGCCAGCAGCGGGGGGACAGGCAATCAGCCCCAGCATTTT. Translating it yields CASSGGTGNQPQHF.

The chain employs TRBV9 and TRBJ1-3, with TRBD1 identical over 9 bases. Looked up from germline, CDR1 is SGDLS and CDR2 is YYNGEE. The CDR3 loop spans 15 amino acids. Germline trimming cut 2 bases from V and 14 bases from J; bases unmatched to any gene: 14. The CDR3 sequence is CASSVSPDYGQGLYF. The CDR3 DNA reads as TGTGCCAGCAGCGTCTCACCCGACTACGGACAGGGGTTATATTTT.